Listed below are T cell receptor beta chains from one sample, sequenced in a study of preoperative IRX-2 immunotherapy in early breast cancer. Libraries were prepared by immunoSEQ multiplex PCR; TCRdb keeps only in-frame clonotypes and omits some of them. Here the sample spans 55,000 to 70,000 clones, roughly 95% being singletons. The sample here was taken from a patient treated with IRX-2 immunotherapy. These TCRs come from a human donor with breast cancer. Both conserved end residues are part of each CDR3. The D gene is left open where the match is weak. The size entry is marked missing in some rows and otherwise reads once, few, many or a size class.

clone_size	j_call	v_call	d_call	cdr3_nt	cdr3_aa
once	TRBJ2-7	TRBV6-1	NA	TGTGCCAGCACTTGGACGGGACCCTCCTACGAGCAGTACTTC	CASTWTGPSYEQYF
once	TRBJ1-6	TRBV19	NA	TGTGCCAGTACGCATCGCTTCTCCTATAATTCACCCCTCCACTTT	CASTHRFSYNSPLHF
NA	TRBJ2-2	TRBV28	NA	TGTGCCAGCAGTTCCCGAATAGGGGTCCCCACCGGGGAGCTGTTTTTT	CASSSRIGVPTGELFF
NA	TRBJ1-4	TRBV19	TRBD1	TGTGCCGCCGGACAGGGGTTTGAAAAACTGTTTTTT	CAAGQGFEKLFF
NA	TRBJ2-7	TRBV28	TRBD2	TGTGCCAGCAGTTTCCTATCGGGACTCGGGACTAGCGGGTACGAGCAGTACTTC	CASSFLSGLGTSGYEQYF
NA	TRBJ2-1	TRBV7-3	TRBD2	TGTGCCAGCAGCCTTAGCGGGCCTAGCTCCTACAATGAGCAGTTCTTC	CASSLSGPSSYNEQFF
NA	TRBJ2-1	TRBV7-9	TRBD1	TGTGCCAGCAGCGTCCGGGACAGGGTTTTGTATGAGCAGTTCTTC	CASSVRDRVLYEQFF
NA	TRBJ2-5	TRBV7-9	NA	TGTGCCAGCAGCTCGGACGGGGAAGAGACCCAGTACTTC	CASSSDGEETQYF
NA	TRBJ2-1	TRBV14	NA	TGTGCCAGCAGCCCCAATCTGGGAGTCAATGAGCAGTTCTTC	CASSPNLGVNEQFF
NA	TRBJ1-6	TRBV7-9	NA	TGTGCCAGCAGCTTAGCGCTAACGGATTCACCCCTCCACTTT	CASSLALTDSPLHF
NA	TRBJ2-7	TRBV29-1	TRBD1	TGCGGGGGTGGCAGGGGGCGCGGGGAGTACTTC	CGGGRGRGEYF
once	TRBJ1-2	TRBV5-6	TRBD1	TGTGCCAGCAGGCCTCAGGGGGCCCTGCATGGCTACACCTTC	CASRPQGALHGYTF
NA	TRBJ2-3	TRBV7-2	NA	TGTGCCAGCAGCTCCCGCTGGGGAGATACGCAGTATTTT	CASSSRWGDTQYF
NA	TRBJ2-7	TRBV28	NA	TGTGCCAGCAGCATCCAACCCTACGAGCAGTACTTC	CASSIQPYEQYF
NA	TRBJ2-1	TRBV5-1	NA	TGCGCCAGCAGCTTGGTTAGATCAGGGCAGTTCTTC	CASSLVRSGQFF
NA	TRBJ2-7	TRBV7-9	NA	TGTGCCAGCAGCTTATTTGGCTACGAGCAGTACTTC	CASSLFGYEQYF
NA	TRBJ1-1	TRBV19	NA	TGTGCCAGTCTTGAGGGCCAGAACACTGAAGCTTTCTTT	CASLEGQNTEAFF